This TCR beta chain was captured by sequencing in a study of human T cells and chemical hapten exposure. Time point: pre-sensitization, week 0. The treatment: therapeutic diphenylcyclopropenone sensitization with weekly scalp DPC. Blood sampling occurred before each patch-test application. The donor pool consisted of alopecia patients aged 18 to 70 years, considered suitable for DPC. This clonotype came up a few times. The germline gives CDR1 MDHEN, CDR2 SYDVKM. Trimming removed 3 bases at V and 0 bases at J, with 18 bases between. This CDR3 has 18 residues. What the library attached to individual cDNA molecules were unique molecular identifiers. Per the study methods: TCRs per sample had a median of roughly 96,000 and ranged from about 23,224 to 750,000. TCRdb reprocessed the RACE reads via MiXCR and lists one record per CDR3 protein. The V and J calls and clone size are TCRdb's, not the authors'. The sample yields about 250,000 distinct CDR3 sequences, 7.5% to 9% seen once.

This sequence originates from a man between 18 and 29 years old with alopecia areata. Some clones in this sample may be carry-over from other donors' samples. The material was whole blood, obtained in connection with sensitization to the hapten diphenylcyclopropenone (DPC). This rearrangement joins TRBV28 to TRBJ1-5; D is unclear. The CDR3, as DNA: TGTGCCAGCAGTTTCAACAGACCGGATTTAAATAGCAATCAGCCCCAGCATTTT. Translating it yields CASSFNRPDLNSNQPQHF. Supplemented by reference TRBV28 and TRBJ1-5, the full variable domain reads DVKVTQSSRYLVKRTGEKVFLECVQDMDHENMFWYRQDPGLGLRLIYFSYDVKMKEKGDIPEGYSVSREKKERFSLILESASTNQTSMYLCASSFNRPDLNSNQPQHFGDGTRLSIL.